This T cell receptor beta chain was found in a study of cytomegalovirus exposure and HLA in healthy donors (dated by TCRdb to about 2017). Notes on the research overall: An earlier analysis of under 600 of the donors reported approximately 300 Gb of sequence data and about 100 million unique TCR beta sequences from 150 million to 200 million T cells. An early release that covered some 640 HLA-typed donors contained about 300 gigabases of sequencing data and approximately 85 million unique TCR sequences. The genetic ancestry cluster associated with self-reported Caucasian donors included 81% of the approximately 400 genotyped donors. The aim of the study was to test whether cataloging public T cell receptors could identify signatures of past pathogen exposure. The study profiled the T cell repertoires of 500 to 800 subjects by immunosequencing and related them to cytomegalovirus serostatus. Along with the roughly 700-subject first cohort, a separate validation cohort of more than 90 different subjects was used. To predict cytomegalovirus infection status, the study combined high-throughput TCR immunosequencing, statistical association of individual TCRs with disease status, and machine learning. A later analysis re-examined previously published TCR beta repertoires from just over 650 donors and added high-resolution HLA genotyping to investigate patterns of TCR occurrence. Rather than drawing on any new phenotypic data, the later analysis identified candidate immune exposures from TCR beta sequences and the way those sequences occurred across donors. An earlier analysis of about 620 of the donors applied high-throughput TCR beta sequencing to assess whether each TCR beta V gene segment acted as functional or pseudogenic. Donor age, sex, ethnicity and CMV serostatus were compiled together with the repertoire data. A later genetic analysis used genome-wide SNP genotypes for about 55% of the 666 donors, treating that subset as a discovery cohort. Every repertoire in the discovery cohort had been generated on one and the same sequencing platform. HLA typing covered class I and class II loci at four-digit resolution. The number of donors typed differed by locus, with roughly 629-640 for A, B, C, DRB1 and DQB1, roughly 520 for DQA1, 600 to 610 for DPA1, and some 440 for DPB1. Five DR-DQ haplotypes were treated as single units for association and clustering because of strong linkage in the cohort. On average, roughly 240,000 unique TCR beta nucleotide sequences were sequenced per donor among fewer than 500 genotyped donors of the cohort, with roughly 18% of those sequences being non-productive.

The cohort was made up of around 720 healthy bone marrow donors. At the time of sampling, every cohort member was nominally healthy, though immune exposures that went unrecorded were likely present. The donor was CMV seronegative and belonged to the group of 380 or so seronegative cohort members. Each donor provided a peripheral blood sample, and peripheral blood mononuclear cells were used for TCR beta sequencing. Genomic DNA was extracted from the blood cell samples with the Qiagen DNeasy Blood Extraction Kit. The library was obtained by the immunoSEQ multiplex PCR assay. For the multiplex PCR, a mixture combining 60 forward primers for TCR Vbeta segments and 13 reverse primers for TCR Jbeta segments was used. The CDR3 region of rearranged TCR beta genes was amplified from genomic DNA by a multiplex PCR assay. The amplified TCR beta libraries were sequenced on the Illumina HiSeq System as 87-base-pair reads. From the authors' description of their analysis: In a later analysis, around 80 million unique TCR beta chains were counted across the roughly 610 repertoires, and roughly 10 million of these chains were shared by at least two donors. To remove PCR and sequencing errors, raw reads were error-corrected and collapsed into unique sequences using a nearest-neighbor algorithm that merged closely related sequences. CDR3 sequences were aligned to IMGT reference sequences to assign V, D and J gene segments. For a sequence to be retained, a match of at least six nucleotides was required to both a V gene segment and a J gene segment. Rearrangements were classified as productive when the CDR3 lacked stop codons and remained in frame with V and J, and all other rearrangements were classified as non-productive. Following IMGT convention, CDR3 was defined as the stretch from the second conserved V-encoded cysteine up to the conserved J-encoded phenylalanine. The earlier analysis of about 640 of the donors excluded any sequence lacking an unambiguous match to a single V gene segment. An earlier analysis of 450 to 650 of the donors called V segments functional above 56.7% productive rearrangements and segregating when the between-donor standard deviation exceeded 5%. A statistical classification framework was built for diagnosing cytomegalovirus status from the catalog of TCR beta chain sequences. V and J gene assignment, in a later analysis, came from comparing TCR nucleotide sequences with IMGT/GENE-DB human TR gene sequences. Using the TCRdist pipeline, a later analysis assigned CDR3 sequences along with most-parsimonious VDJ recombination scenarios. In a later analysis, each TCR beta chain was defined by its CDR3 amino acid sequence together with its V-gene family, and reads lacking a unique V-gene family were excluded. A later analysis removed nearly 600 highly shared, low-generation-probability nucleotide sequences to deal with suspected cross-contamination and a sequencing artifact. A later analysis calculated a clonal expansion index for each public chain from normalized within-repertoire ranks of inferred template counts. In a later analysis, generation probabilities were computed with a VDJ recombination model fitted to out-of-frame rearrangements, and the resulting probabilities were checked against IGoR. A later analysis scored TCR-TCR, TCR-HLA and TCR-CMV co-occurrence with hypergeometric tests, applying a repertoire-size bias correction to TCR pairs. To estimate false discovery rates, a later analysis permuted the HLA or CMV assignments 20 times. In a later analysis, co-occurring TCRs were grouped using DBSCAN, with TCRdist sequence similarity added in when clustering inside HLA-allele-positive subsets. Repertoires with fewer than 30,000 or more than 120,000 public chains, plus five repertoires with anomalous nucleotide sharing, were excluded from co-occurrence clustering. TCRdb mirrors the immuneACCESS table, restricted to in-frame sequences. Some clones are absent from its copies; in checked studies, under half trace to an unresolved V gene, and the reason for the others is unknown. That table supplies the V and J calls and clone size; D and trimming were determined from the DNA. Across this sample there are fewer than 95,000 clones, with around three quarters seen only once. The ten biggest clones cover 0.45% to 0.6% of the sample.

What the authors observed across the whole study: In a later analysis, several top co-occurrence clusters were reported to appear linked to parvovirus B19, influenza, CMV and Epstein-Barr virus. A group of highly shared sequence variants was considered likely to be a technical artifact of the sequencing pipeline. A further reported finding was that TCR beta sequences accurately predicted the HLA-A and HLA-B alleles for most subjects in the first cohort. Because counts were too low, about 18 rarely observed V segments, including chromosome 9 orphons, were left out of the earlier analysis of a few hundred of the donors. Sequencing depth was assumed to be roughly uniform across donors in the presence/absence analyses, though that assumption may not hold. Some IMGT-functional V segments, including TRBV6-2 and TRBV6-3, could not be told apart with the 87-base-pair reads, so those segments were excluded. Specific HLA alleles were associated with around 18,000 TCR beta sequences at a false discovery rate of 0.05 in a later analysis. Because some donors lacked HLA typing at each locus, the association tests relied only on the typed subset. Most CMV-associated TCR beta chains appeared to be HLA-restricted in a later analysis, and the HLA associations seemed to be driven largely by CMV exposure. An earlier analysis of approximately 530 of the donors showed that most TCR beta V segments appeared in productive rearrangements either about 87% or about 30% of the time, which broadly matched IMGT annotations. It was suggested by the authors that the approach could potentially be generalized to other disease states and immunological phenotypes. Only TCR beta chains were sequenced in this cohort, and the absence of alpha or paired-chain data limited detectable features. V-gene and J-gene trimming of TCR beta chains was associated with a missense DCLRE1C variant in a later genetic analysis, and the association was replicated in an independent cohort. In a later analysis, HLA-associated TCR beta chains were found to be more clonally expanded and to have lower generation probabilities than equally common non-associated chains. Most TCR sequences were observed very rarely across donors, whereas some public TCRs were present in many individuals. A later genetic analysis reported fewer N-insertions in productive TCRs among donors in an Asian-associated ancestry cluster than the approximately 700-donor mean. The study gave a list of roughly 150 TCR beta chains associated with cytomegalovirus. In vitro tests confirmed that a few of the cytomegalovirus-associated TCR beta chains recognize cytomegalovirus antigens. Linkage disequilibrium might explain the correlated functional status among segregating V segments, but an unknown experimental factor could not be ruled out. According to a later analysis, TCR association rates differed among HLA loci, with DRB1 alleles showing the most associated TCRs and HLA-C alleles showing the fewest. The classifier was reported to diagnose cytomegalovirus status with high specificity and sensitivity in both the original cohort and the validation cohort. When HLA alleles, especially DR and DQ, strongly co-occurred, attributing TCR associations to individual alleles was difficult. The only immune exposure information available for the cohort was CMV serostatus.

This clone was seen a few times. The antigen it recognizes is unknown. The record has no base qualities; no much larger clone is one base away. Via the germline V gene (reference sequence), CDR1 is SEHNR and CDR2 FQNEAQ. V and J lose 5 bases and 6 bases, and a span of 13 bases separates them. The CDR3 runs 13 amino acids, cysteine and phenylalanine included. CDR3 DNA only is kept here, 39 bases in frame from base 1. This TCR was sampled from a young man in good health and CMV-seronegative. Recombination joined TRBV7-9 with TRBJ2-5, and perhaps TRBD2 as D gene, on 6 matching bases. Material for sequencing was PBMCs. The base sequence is TGTGCCAGCAGCCGCCCGGGGGAACAGACCCAGTACTTC. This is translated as CASSRPGEQTQYF.